One and the same sample provided the 21 T cell receptor beta chains below, sequenced in a study of blood T cell repertoires in COVID-19. This table comes from immunoSEQ multiplex PCR, and its TCRdb copy is limited to in-frame clones, with some not included. In the table there are about 270,000 clones, 75% to 90% of which are singletons. The source material was PBMCs or T cells enriched from blood (not recorded which). Receptor source: a woman in her 30s with acute COVID-19.

This rearrangement joins TRBV19 to TRBJ1-3; no firm D call. CDR1 is LNHDA and CDR2 is SQIVND in the germline V gene (reference sequence). CDR3 length equals 14 residues. V lost 4 bases and J 0 bases, leaving 7 bases between the germline ends. For the CDR3, the DNA is TGTGCCAGTAGTACAGTCAGCTCTGGAAACACCATATATTTT. It encodes CASSTVSSGNTIYF.

The V and J genes are TRBV18 and TRBJ2-4; a weak D match, TRBD1 (5 bases). This CDR3 region has 14 residues. The germline CDR1 and CDR2 sequences are KGHSH and LQKENI. Trimming removed 1 base at V and 4 bases at J, with 8 bases between. The CDR3 DNA sequence: TGTGCCAGCTCACCACAGGGGTCGAAAAACATTCAGTACTTC. It is translated as CASSPQGSKNIQYF.

The chain links TRBV7-2 to TRBJ1-1, with a possible D match to TRBD1 (6 bases). The V end lost 5 bases, the J end lost 1 base, and 11 bases lay between the germline ends. From germline, CDR1 is SGHTA and CDR2 FQGNSA. The CDR3 spans 14 residues. This CDR3 reads CASSNGQKNTEAFF. The DNA of the CDR3 is TGTGCCAGCAGCAATGGACAGAAGAACACTGAAGCTTTCTTT.

This chain joins TRBV4-1 and TRBJ1-2; 9 positions match TRBD1. This CDR3 has 17 amino acids. Germline CDR1 MGHRA, CDR2 YSYEKL. V lost 2 bases and J lost 8; bases outside the gene matches: 15. CDR3 sequence: CASSQIHPGQGIWGYTF. Here the CDR3 DNA reads TGCGCCAGCAGCCAAATTCATCCGGGACAGGGAATTTGGGGCTACACCTTC.

The chain uses TRBV7-2 and TRBJ2-1, with 9 bases identical to TRBD2. Germline V gene data show CDR1 as SGHTA and CDR2 as FQGNSA. The CDR3 covers 14 residues. With 7 bases clipped from V and 3 bases from J, the junction kept 4 bases outside the gene matches. The CDR3: CASILAGNYNEQFF. DNA of the CDR3: TGTGCCAGCATTCTAGCGGGGAACTACAATGAGCAGTTCTTC.

This chain joins TRBV4-1 and TRBJ2-3; tentatively, D is TRBD1 (8 bases). The germline V gene has CDR1 MGHRA and CDR2 YSYEKL. CDR3 size: 19 residues. Trimming took 4 bases from V and 1 from J, leaving 24 bases between them. CDR3 protein: CASSRPEWTGTTGTDTQYF. In nucleotides, the CDR3 is TGCGCCAGCAGCCGCCCGGAATGGACAGGGACTACAGGCACAGATACGCAGTATTTT.

The chain is built from TRBV4-3 and TRBJ1-6; maybe TRBD1 (5 bases). The V end lost 0 bases, the J end lost 7 bases, and 7 bases lay between the germline ends. The CDR3 has 14 amino acids. CDR1 is LGHNA, CDR2 YSLEER, per germline. The CDR3 here is CASSQDRGNSPLHF. The CDR3 nucleotides are TGCGCCAGCAGCCAAGATAGGGGCAATTCACCCCTCCACTTT.

The chain is built from TRBV19 and TRBJ2-5, with D possibly matching TRBD1 (6 bases). CDR1 and CDR2 (germline): LNHDA, SQIVND (reference sequence). The CDR3 has 15 residues. The V end lost 3 bases, the J end lost 0 bases, and 11 bases lay between the germline ends. The CDR3 protein is CASSMAYRDQETQYF. The CDR3 DNA sequence: TGTGCCAGTAGTATGGCGTACAGGGACCAAGAGACCCAGTACTTC.

In its sample, this clone was seen once. The CDR3 coding sequence is TGCGCCAGCAGCCTAACAGTTTCAACTAATGAAAAACTGTTTTTT. As protein: CASSLTVSTNEKLFF. The chain links TRBV4-1 to TRBJ1-4; no clear D gene. V lost 4 bases and J 0 bases, leaving 9 bases between the germline ends. Looked up from germline, CDR1 is MGHRA and CDR2 is YSYEKL. This CDR3 comprises 15 residues.

The chain links TRBV10-1 to TRBJ2-5; D possibly corresponds to TRBD1 (6 bases). From germline, CDR1 is WNHNN and CDR2 SYGVQD (reference sequence). The CDR3 length is 13 residues. V gave up 4 bases and J gave up 2 bases, with 8 bases separating them. The CDR3 loop reads CASSGGTQETQYF. The CDR3 bases are TGCGCCAGCAGTGGGGGGACACAAGAGACCCAGTACTTC.

This rearrangement joins TRBV30 to TRBJ2-3; 7 nucleotides align to TRBD2. This CDR3 contains 18 residues. CDR1 is GTSNPN and CDR2 is SVGIG in the germline V gene (reference sequence). V lost 1 base, J lost 1 base, and 14 bases stayed unmatched. CDR3 DNA sequence: TGTGCCTGGAGTGGAGGGGTAGGCGGGAGTAGTGGCACAGATACGCAGTATTTT. Its translation is CAWSGGVGGSSGTDTQYF.

The V gene is TRBV6-2 or TRBV6-3, the J gene TRBJ1-4; 9 nucleotides agree with TRBD1. Trimming cost V 5 bases and J 8 bases; bases outside gene matches: 15. The CDR3 is 17 residues long. CDR1 is MNHEY and CDR2 is SVGEGT in the germline V gene. CDR3 sequence: CASSLDRGRIVEEKLFF. The DNA of the CDR3 is TGTGCCAGCAGTCTAGACAGGGGGAGGATCGTTGAAGAAAAACTGTTTTTT.

This clone appeared a single time. CDR3 DNA sequence: TGTGCCAGCTTCAGCGGGACGGCCTTTGATGAGCAGTTCTTC. This codes for CASFSGTAFDEQFF. This chain joins TRBV27 and TRBJ2-1; TRBD2 matches 7 bases. This CDR3 contains 14 residues. Germline CDR1 reads MNHEY; CDR2 reads SMNVEV (reference sequence). Germline trimming cut 8 bases from V and 8 bases from J; bases unmatched to any gene: 12.

The chain couples TRBV15 to TRBJ2-3; D gene ambiguous. Germline V gene sequence: CDR1 LNHNV, CDR2 YYDKDF (reference sequence). This CDR3 comprises 18 residues. Trimming left V 1 base short and J 0 bases short, with 17 bases between. The CDR3 protein is CATSRVLPSTPSTDTQYF. The DNA of the CDR3 is TGTGCCACCAGCAGAGTTCTCCCATCAACACCCAGCACAGATACGCAGTATTTT.

The rearrangement joins TRBV27 to TRBJ1-5; TRBD1 matches 8 bases. CDR1 is MNHEY and CDR2 is SMNVEV in the germline V gene (reference sequence). This CDR3 comprises 15 residues. J lost 7 bases, V lost 6 bases, and 11 bases had no gene match. The CDR3 sequence is CASSPDRGPDQPQHF. CDR3 nucleotides: TGTGCCAGCAGCCCCGACAGGGGTCCGGACCAGCCCCAGCATTTT.

The chain has TRBV3-1 (or the pseudogene TRBV3-2) and TRBJ2-2; D might be TRBD2 (5 bases). The CDR3 sequence is 17 residues long. Trimming left V 0 bases short and J 4 bases short, with 15 bases between. Germline CDR1 is LGHDT and CDR2 is YNNKEL (reference sequence). CDR3 in DNA: TGTGCCAGCAGCCAAGATCTGCTAGCTGTGGGCACCGGGGAGCTGTTTTTT. Its protein product is CASSQDLLAVGTGELFF.

The chain employs TRBV27 and TRBJ2-7; D may be TRBD1 (6 bases). CDR1 MNHEY and CDR2 SMNVEV come from the germline V gene (reference sequence). Trimming removed 2 bases at V and 1 base at J, with 12 bases between. The CDR3 runs to 15 residues. DNA for the CDR3: TGTGCCAGCAGTTTAAAGCCTCAGGGGTCCTACGAGCAGTACTTC. Protein: CASSLKPQGSYEQYF.

The chain combines TRBV5-4 with TRBJ2-1; D is possibly TRBD1 (6 bases). The ends were cut back, 1 base at V and 6 bases at J, with 14 bases in the middle. This CDR3 region has 15 residues. The V gene's germline CDR1 is SGHNT and CDR2 YYREEE (reference sequence). The CDR3 DNA follows: TGTGCCAGCAGCTTGCGGGACAACTTCCCCAATGAGCAGTTCTTC. This gives the protein CASSLRDNFPNEQFF.

The rearrangement links TRBV7-8 to TRBJ2-1; 7 bases agree with TRBD2. Germline V CDR1 and CDR2: SGHVS, FQNEAQ. The J segment lost 3 bases and the V segment lost 6 bases, leaving 8 bases of the junction unmatched. The CDR3 is made up of 15 amino acids. This chain's CDR3 is CASSLYTSDYNEQFF. The CDR3 DNA reads as TGTGCCAGCAGTCTTTACACTAGCGACTACAATGAGCAGTTCTTC.

This chain uses TRBV14 with TRBJ2-3, with TRBD2 identical over 10 bases. Unmatched junction bases numbered 6, after V lost 0 bases and J lost 3 bases. CDR3 length: 17 amino acids. Germline loops: CDR1 SGHDN, CDR2 FVKESK. Here the CDR3 reads CASSQDIGAGGTDTQYF. Written as DNA, the CDR3 is TGTGCCAGCAGCCAAGATATCGGAGCGGGAGGGACAGATACGCAGTATTTT.

This chain joins TRBV23-1 and TRBJ2-5, with unresolved D. TRBV23-1 is annotated as an ORF whose role is uncertain. Trimming removed 4 bases at V and 0 bases at J, with 12 bases between. This CDR3 has 15 amino acids. CDR3 DNA sequence: TGCGCCAGCAGTCTTTTTTCCCCGTACCAAGAGACCCAGTACTTC. It translates to CASSLFSPYQETQYF.